The sequence of this T cell receptor (beta chain) was determined in a study of human T cells and chemical hapten exposure. CDR1 and CDR2 from the germline V gene are GTSNPN and SVGIG (reference sequence). This CDR3 comprises 13 residues. V was shortened by 7 bases and J by 4 bases, with 15 bases between the two germline ends. In the study's own analysis: Per-sample TCR counts ranged from 23,224 to 690,600, median around 88,000. Each CDR3 protein is one row after TCRdb ran MiXCR on the RACE reads. The V and J calls were determined by TCRdb, not by the authors. The sample shows some 78,000 distinct CDR3 sequences, 8.6% of them seen only once. Whole-study findings and limits: With DPC sensitization, TCRs exceeding 1 in 1000 frequency showed no change.

Ten or more counts support this clonotype. Its target is not known. Time point denoted: healthy volunteer bleed at 6 weeks. Unfractionated whole blood yielded the extracted total RNA. This chain links TRBV30 with TRBJ2-3; D unclear. The sample comprised whole blood. The clonotype originates from a male donor in good health. Some clones in this sample may be carry-over from other donors' samples. The CDR3 nucleotides are TGTGCCTCGTCGAAGGGTACGGCAGATACGCAGTATTTT. This translates into CASSKGTADTQYF.